This T cell receptor beta chain was observed in a study of CD8+ T cells in alopecia areata. Study-level points and caveats: Alopecia totalis/universalis scalp especially showed more expanded CD8+ clones than normal scalp.

RNA, once extracted, was reverse transcribed into cDNA for use as the sequencing template. Sequencing used immunoSEQ multiplex PCR; TCRdb keeps in-frame clones, though not all of them. The sample lists approximately 140,000 clones, roughly 48% seen once, with roughly 6.8% in the top ten. Remarks on this clone: Antigen specificity is unknown.

Cell sorting on a FACSAria was used to separate CD4+ and CD8+ T cells from the PBMCs. Germline CDR1 MDHEN, CDR2 SYDVKM. Trimming shortened V by 9 bases and J by 0 bases, and 15 bases separated the two germline ends. This CDR3 has 14 residues. The sequence derives from a human donor with alopecia areata. The chain is built from TRBV28 and TRBJ2-7; D tentatively fits TRBD1 or TRBD2 (5 bases each). Sequenced sample: CD4+ T cells sorted from blood. CDR3 nucleotides: TGTGCCAGTAGACCCGGGACCCTCTCCTACGAGCAGTACTTC. Its protein product is CASRPGTLSYEQYF. Together with reference TRBV28 and TRBJ2-7, the CDR3 gives the full variable domain: DVKVTQSSRYLVKRTGEKVFLECVQDMDHENMFWYRQDPGLGLRLIYFSYDVKMKEKGDIPEGYSVSREKKERFSLILESASTNQTSMYLCASRPGTLSYEQYFGPGTRLTVT.